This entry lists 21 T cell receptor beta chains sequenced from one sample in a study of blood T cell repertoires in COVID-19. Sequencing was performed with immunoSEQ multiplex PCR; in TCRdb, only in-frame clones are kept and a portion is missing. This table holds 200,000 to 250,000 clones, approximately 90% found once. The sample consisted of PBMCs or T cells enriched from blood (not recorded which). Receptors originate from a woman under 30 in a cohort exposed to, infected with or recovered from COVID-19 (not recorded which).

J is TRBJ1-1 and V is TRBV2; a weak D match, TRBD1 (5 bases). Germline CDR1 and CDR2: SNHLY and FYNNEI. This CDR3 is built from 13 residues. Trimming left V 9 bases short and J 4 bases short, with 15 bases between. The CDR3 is CASYTDMGTEAFF. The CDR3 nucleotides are TGTGCCAGTTATACGGACATGGGCACTGAAGCTTTCTTT. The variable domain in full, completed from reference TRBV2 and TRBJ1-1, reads EPEVTQTPSHQVTQMGQEVILRCVPISNHLYFYWYRQILGQKVEFLVSFYNNEISEKSEIFDDQFSVERPDGSNFTLKIRSTKLEDSAMYFCASYTDMGTEAFFGQGTRLTVV.

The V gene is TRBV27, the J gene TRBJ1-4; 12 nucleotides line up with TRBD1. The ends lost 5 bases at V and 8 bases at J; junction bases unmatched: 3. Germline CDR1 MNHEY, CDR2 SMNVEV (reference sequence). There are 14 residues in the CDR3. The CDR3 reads CASSLGTGGEKLFF. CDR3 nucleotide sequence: TGTGCCAGCAGTCTAGGGACAGGGGGCGAAAAACTGTTTTTT.

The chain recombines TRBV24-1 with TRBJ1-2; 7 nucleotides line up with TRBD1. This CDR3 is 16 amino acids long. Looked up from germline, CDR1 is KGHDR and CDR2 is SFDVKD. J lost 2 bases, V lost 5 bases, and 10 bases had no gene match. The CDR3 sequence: CATSATTPGQNYGYTF. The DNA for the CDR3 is TGTGCCACCAGTGCCACAACCCCGGGACAGAACTATGGCTACACCTTC.

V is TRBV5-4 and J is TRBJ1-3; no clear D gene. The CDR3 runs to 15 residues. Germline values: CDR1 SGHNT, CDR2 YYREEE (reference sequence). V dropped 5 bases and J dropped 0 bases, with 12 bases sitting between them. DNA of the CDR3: TGTGCCAGCAGTGTGGGAGAGGGCTCTGGAAACACCATATATTTT. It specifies CASSVGEGSGNTIYF.

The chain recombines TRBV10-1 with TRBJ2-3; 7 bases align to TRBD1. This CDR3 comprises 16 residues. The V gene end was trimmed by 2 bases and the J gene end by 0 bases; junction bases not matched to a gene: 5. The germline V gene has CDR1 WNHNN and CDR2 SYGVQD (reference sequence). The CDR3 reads CASSEGQEPSTDTQYF. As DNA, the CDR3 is TGCGCCAGCAGTGAGGGACAGGAGCCTAGCACAGATACGCAGTATTTT.

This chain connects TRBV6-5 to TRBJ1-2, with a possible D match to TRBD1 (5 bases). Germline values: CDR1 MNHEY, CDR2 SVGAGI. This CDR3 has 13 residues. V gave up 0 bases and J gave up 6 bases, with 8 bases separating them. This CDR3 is CASSYSGGDGYTF. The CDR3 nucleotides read TGTGCCAGCAGTTACTCGGGGGGAGATGGCTACACCTTC.

The DNA of the CDR3 is TGTGCCAGCAGTGAACAAGGGGCGCTCGGCAATCAGCCCCAGCATTTT. Protein sequence: CASSEQGALGNQPQHF. V usage is TRBV6-1 and J usage is TRBJ1-5; tentatively, D is TRBD1 (5 bases). Germline loops: CDR1 MNHNS, CDR2 SASEGT. Between the trimmed V and J ends, which lost 2 bases and 2 bases, there was a span of 13 bases. The CDR3 has 16 amino acids.

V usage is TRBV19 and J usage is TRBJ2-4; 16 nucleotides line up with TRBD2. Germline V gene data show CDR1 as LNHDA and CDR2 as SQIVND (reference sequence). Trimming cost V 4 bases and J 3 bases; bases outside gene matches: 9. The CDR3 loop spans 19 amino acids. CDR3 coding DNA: TGTGCCAGTAGTACCCAGGGACTAGCGGGGGGGCCAGGCAAAAACATTCAGTACTTC. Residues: CASSTQGLAGGPGKNIQYF.

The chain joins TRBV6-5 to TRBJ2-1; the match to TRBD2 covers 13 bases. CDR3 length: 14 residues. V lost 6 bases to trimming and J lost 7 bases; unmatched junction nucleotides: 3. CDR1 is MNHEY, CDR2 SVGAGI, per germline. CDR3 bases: TGTGCCAGCAGAGGACTAGCGGGGGAGAATGAGCAGTTCTTC. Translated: CASRGLAGENEQFF.

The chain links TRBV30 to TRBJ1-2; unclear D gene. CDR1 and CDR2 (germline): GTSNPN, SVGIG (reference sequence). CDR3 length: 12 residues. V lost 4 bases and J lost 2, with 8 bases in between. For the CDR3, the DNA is TGTGCCTGGACAGACATAAACTATGGCTACACCTTC. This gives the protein CAWTDINYGYTF.

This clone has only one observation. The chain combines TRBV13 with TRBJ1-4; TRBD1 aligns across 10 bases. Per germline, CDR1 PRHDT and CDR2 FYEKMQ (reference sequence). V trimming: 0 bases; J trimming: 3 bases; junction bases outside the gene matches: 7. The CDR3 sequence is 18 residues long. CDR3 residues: CASSLGGQGNPANEKLFF. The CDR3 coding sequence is TGTGCCAGCAGCTTAGGGGGACAGGGGAATCCGGCTAATGAAAAACTGTTTTTT. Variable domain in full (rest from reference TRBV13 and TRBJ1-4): AAGVIQSPRHLIKEKRETATLKCYPIPRHDTVYWYQQGPGQDPQFLISFYEKMQSDKGSIPDRFSAQQFSDYHSELNMSSLELGDSALYFCASSLGGQGNPANEKLFFGSGTQLSVL.

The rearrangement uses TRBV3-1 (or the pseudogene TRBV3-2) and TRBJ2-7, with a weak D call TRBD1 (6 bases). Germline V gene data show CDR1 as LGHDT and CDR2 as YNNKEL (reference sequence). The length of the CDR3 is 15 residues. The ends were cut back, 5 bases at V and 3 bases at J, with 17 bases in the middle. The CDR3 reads CASSAPGHGIYEQYF. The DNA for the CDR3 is TGTGCCAGCAGCGCGCCGGGACACGGAATCTACGAGCAGTACTTC.

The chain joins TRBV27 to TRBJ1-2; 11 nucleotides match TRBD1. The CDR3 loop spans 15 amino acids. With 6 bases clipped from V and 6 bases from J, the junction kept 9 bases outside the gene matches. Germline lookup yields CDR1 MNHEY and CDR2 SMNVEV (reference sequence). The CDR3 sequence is CASSRPGQGVDGYTF. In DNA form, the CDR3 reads TGTGCCAGCAGCCGTCCGGGACAGGGGGTCGATGGCTACACCTTC.

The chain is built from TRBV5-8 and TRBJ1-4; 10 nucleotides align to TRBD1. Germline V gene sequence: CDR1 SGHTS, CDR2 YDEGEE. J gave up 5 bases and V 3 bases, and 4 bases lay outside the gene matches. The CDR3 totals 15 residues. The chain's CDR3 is CASSYEGQGNEKLFF. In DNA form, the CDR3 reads TGTGCCAGCAGCTATGAGGGACAGGGGAATGAAAAACTGTTTTTT.

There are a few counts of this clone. CDR3 bases: TGTGCCAGCTGGCGGGGGATGCGAGAAAACATTCAGTACTTC. It yields the protein CASWRGMRENIQYF. This rearrangement joins TRBV2 to TRBJ2-4; TRBD2 matches at 7 bases. The CDR3 length is 14 residues. V shed 8 bases, J shed 5 bases, and the junction held 9 bases outside the gene matches. Germline CDR1 is SNHLY and CDR2 is FYNNEI.

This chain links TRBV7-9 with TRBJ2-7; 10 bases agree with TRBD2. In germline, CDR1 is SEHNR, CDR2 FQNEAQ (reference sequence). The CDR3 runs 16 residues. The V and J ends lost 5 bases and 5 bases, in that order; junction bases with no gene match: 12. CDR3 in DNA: TGTGCCAGCAGCCTCATAGAGCGGGAGGGAGGAAACGAGCAGTACTTC. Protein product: CASSLIEREGGNEQYF.

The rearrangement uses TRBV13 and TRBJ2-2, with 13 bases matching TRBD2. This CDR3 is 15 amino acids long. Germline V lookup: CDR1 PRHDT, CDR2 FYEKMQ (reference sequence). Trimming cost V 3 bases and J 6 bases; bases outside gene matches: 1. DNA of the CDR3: TGTGCCAGCAGCTTGGGACTAGCGGGGTCCGGGGAGCTGTTTTTT. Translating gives CASSLGLAGSGELFF.

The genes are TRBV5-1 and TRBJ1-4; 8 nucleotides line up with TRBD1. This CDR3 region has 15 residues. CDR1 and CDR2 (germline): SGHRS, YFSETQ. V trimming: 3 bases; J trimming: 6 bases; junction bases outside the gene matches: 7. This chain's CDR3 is CASSSQRDRYEKLFF. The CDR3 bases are TGCGCCAGCAGCTCCCAGCGGGACAGGTATGAAAAACTGTTTTTT.

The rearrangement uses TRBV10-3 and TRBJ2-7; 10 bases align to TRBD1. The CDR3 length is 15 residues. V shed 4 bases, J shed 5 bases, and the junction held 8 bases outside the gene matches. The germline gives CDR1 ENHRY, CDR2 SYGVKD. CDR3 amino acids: CAISARPGTGDEQYF. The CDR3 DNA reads TGTGCCATCAGTGCACGTCCCGGGACAGGGGACGAGCAGTACTTC.

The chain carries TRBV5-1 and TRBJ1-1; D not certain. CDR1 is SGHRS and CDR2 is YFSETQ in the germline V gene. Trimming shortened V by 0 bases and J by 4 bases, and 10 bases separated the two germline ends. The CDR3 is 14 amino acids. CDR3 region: CASSLGGFGTEAFF. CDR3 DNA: TGCGCCAGCAGCTTGGGAGGGTTTGGCACTGAAGCTTTCTTT.

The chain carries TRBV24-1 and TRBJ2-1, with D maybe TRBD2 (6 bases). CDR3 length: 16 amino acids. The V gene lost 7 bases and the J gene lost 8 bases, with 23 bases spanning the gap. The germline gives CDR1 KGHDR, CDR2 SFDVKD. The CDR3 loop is CATSLALSPNGDEQFF. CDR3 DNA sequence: TGTGCCACCAGCCTAGCGCTCTCCCCCAATGGTGATGAGCAGTTCTTC.